This entry lists 4 T cell receptor beta chains sequenced from one sample in a study of cytomegalovirus exposure and HLA in healthy donors. The data were produced by immunoSEQ multiplex PCR, yet TCRdb's version contains in-frame clones alone and is incomplete. Among about 160,000 clones listed, 89% were seen once. The sequencing input was PBMCs. These TCRs come from a man between 18 and 35 years old in good health and CMV-seropositive.

This clone was recorded once. The rearrangement links TRBV2 to TRBJ1-1, with D tentatively TRBD1 (6 bases). The CDR3 is 14 amino acids. Germline V gene data show CDR1 as SNHLY and CDR2 as FYNNEI. V was pared by 5 bases and J by 4 bases, with 14 bases between. The CDR3 nucleotides read TGTGCCAGCAGTACCCACAGGGTTGTCACTGAAGCTTTCTTT. This translates into CASSTHRVVTEAFF.

This chain connects TRBV18 to TRBJ1-2; 7 nucleotides align to TRBD1. Germline V CDR1 and CDR2: KGHSH, LQKENI. The CDR3 totals 14 residues. V was pared by 2 bases and J by 4 bases, with 4 bases of the junction left unmatched. DNA of the CDR3: TGTGCCAGCTCACCAACCGGGACAGCCTATGGCTACACCTTC. The encoded protein is CASSPTGTAYGYTF.

Here the CDR3 DNA reads TGCAGCGTCGGACAGGCGATGAACACTGAAGCTTTCTTT. It specifies CSVGQAMNTEAFF. The rearrangement joins TRBV29-1 to TRBJ1-1, with TRBD1 matching over 7 bases. This CDR3 has 13 amino acids. Germline CDR1 SQVTM, CDR2 ANQGSEA. The ends lost 6 bases at V and 0 bases at J; junction bases unmatched: 4.

The rearrangement links TRBV5-8 to TRBJ2-1; 7 bases align to TRBD2. This CDR3 region has 13 residues. Germline V CDR1 and CDR2: SGHTS, YDEGEE. V trimming: 9 bases; J trimming: 9 bases; junction bases outside the gene matches: 12. CDR3 loop: CATCGSVRGEQFF. For the CDR3, the DNA is TGTGCCACTTGCGGGAGTGTAAGAGGTGAGCAGTTCTTC.